This T cell receptor beta chain was identified in a study of blood T cell repertoires in COVID-19. This clone is a singleton in its sample. Repertoires were generated with immunoSEQ multiplex PCR, while TCRdb's copy carries only in-frame clones and drops some. The repertoire holds roughly 100,000 clones, with about 87% as singletons. V lost 6 bases to trimming and J lost 6 bases; unmatched junction nucleotides: 4. This CDR3 region has 12 residues. Germline-derived CDR1 and CDR2 are MGHDK and SYGVNS. This TCR came from a human donor in a cohort sampled during active COVID-19. This chain joins TRBV25-1 and TRBJ1-2, with TRBD1 identical over 7 bases. The sample comprised peripheral blood. In nucleotides, the CDR3 is TGTGCCAGCAGCCTGGGGACAGATGGCTACACCTTC. It translates to CASSLGTDGYTF.